This T cell receptor (beta chain) was recorded in a study of T cells in Graves' hyperthyroidism and ophthalmopathy. At the level of the study: Blood from the periphery was taken at initial diagnosis, before any treatment.

Template material for amplifying TCR beta CDR3 regions consisted of RNA transcripts. HTBI primers were used for first-round RT-PCR of the TCR CDR3. MiXCR was run by TCRdb on the multiplex PCR reads, yielding one entry per CDR3 protein. In the table there are under 400,000 distinct CDR3 sequences, about 20% of which are singletons. Pregnant or lactating patients were excluded, as were those with uncontrolled infection or other autoimmune disease. The study's findings and limits: Peripheral blood also featured most of the thyroid clonotypes expanded above 0.001.

The table lists this clonotype with many counts. Its specificity is unknown. The CDR3 runs 15 residues. CDR1 and CDR2 from the germline V gene are MDHEN and SYDVKM. Trimming cost V 4 bases and J 0 bases, with 12 bases left between them. The source is a woman aged 50 to 60 with Graves' hyperthyroidism. The sequencing input was blood. The chain has TRBV28 and TRBJ1-2; the D gene is possibly TRBD1 (6 bases). The CDR3 protein is CASSSQGPTNYGYTF. Here the CDR3 DNA reads TGTGCCAGCAGTTCCCAGGGGCCCACTAACTATGGCTACACCTTC.